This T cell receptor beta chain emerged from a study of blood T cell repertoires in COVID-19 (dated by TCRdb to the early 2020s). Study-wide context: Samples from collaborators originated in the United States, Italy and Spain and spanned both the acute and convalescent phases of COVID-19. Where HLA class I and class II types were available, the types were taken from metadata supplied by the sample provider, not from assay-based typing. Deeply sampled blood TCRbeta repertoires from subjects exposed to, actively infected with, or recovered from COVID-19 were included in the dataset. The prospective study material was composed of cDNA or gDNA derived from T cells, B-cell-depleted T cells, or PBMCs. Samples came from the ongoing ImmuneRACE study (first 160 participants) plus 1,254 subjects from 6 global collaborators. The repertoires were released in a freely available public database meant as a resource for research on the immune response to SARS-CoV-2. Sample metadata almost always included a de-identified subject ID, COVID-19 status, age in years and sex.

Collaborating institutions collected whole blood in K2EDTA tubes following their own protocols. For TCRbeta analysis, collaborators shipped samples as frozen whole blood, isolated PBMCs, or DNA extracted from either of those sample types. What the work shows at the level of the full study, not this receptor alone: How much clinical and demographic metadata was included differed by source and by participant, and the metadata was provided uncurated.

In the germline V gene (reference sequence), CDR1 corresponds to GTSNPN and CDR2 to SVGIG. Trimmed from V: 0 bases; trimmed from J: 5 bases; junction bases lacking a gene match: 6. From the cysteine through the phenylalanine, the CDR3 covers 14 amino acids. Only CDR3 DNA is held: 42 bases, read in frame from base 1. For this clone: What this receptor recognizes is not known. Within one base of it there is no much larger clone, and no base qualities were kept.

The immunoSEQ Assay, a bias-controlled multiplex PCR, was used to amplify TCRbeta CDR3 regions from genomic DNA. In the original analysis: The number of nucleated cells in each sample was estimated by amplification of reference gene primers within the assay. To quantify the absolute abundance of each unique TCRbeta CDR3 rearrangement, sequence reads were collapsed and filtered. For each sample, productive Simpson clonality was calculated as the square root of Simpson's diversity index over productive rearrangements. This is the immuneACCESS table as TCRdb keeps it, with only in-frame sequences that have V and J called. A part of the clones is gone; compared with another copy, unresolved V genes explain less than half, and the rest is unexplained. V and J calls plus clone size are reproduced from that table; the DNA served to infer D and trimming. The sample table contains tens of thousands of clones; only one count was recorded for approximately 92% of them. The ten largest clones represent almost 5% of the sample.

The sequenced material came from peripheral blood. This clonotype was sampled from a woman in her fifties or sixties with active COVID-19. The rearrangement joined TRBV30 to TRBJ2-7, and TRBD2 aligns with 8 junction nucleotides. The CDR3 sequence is CAWSVLAGGHEQYF. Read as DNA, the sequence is TGTGCCTGGAGTGTGTTGGCGGGAGGCCACGAGCAGTACTTC.